The rows below give T cell receptor beta chains drawn from one sample of a study of control samples from healthy donors and cancer patients. TCRdb's copy holds only in-frame clones and misses some; the assay was immunoSEQ multiplex PCR. The sample shows some 140,000 clones, around 92% of them seen only once. Sequences were obtained from PBMCs. The receptor set was obtained from a man aged 45-60 years with head and neck cancer. The CDR3 runs from the conserved cysteine through the conserved F or W. The D gene is left open where the match is weak.

>TRBJ1-1|.|TRBV5-4
CASRGILGTEAFF
>TRBJ2-1|TRBD2|TRBV7-8
CASSPRPSGGVRVNEQFF
>TRBJ2-1|.|TRBV4-1
CASSPFDYNEQFF
>TRBJ2-1|.|TRBV2
CASYLTSRLLGIEQFF
>TRBJ2-3|TRBD1|TRBV25-1
CASSEQGAGTDTQYF
>TRBJ2-1|.|TRBV25-1
CASSESGSGTYNEQFF
>TRBJ2-2|.|TRBV30
CAWRRQSVNTGELFF
>TRBJ2-1|TRBD2|TRBV10-3
CAISQQPGLRNEQFF
>TRBJ2-1|.|TRBV9
CASSVASLPGNEQFF
>TRBJ2-1|TRBD1|TRBV19
CASSIDRDRTYNEQFF
>TRBJ2-7|TRBD1|TRBV7-9
CASSPRQGAYEQYF
>TRBJ2-5|.|TRBV5-1
CASSPGLLQLRETQYF
>TRBJ2-1|.|TRBV10-2
CASYDGSGLGRFF
>TRBJ2-7|TRBD2|TRBV5-6
CARSPGGEGSSYEQYF
>TRBJ2-5|.|TRBV3-1/TRBV3-2
CASSQDGWGYQETQYF
>TRBJ1-1|TRBD1|TRBV6-5
CASSLGTEEEAFF
>TRBJ1-2|.|TRBV7-3
CASSSQYGDGYTF
>TRBJ1-2|.|TRBV3-1/TRBV3-2
CASSAQWGQDGYTF
>TRBJ2-1|TRBD1|TRBV19
CASSIAGGLYNEQFF
>TRBJ2-1|TRBD1|TRBV5-1
CASSRGQGVGNEQFF
>TRBJ1-3|.|TRBV10-3
CAISESGAVSGNTIYF
>TRBJ1-1|.|TRBV11-2
CASSSQGDTEAFF
>TRBJ1-1|.|TRBV19
CASRTGWNEAFF
>TRBJ2-7|.|TRBV6-5
CASRTILGGLEQYF
>TRBJ2-1|.|TRBV5-8
CASSLGNSYNEQFF
>TRBJ2-1|TRBD2|TRBV27
CASSLRLAFITEQFF
>TRBJ1-2|TRBD1|TRBV10-3
CAISDRTGSNYGYTF
>TRBJ2-7|.|TRBV11-3
CANRRGLGEQYF
>TRBJ1-3|.|TRBV30
CAWSKGGGNTIYF
>TRBJ1-1|.|TRBV18
CASSGSPMNTEAFF
>TRBJ1-1|.|TRBV7-9
CASSTALNTEAFF
>TRBJ1-2|.|TRBV3-1/TRBV3-2
CASSQHGSSVYGYTF
>TRBJ2-3|.|TRBV5-4
CASSFFERLSTDTQYF
>TRBJ2-1|.|TRBV24-1
CATIGGTENEQFF
>TRBJ2-3|TRBD2|TRBV19
CASSGLAGGNTLGDTQYF
>TRBJ2-1|.|TRBV7-2
CASSQGSPGNEQFF
>TRBJ2-1|.|TRBV18
CASSLPEGDEQFF
>TRBJ2-7|TRBD2|TRBV12-3/TRBV12-4
CASSLYGRGEQYF
>TRBJ2-2|.|TRBV9
CASSGRTTNTGELFF
>TRBJ2-7|.|TRBV3-1/TRBV3-2
CASSPPSSYEQYF
>TRBJ1-5|.|TRBV6-1
CASSELGAWQPQHF
>TRBJ1-5|.|TRBV12-3/TRBV12-4
CASSLKSQPQHF